Shown below are 19 T cell receptor beta chains from a single sample sequenced in a study of response to subunit inactivated influenza vaccine. One entry per CDR3 protein results from TCRdb running MiXCR on the RT-PCR reads. The data hold 540,000 or so distinct CDR3 sequences, with 10% to 15% observed a single time. Sequencing was performed on PBMCs from blood, taken roughly 6 weeks after vaccination. The source is a man aged 50 or older who received an inactivated influenza vaccine.

This clonotype was picked up many times. This chain connects TRBV20-1 to TRBJ2-7; D is unresolved. Trimming removed 5 bases from V and 3 bases from J, with 14 bases in between. Per germline, CDR1 DFQATT and CDR2 SNEGSKA (reference sequence). This CDR3 has 13 residues. This chain's CDR3 is CSAFRTSDYEQYF. CDR3 nucleotides: TGCAGTGCTTTCCGGACCAGTGACTACGAGCAGTACTTC.

This clonotype was observed a few times. The rearrangement links TRBV20-1 to TRBJ1-4; 8 bases are a match to TRBD1. Germline V gene lookup returns CDR1 DFQATT and CDR2 SNEGSKA (reference sequence). This CDR3 spans 13 amino acids. J gave up 6 bases and V 4 bases, and 4 bases lay outside the gene matches. CDR3 nucleotides: TGCAGTGCTAAGGACAGGGTGTATGAAAAACTGTTTTTT. This translates into CSAKDRVYEKLFF.

There are a few counts of this clonotype. This chain joins TRBV20-1 and TRBJ2-4; D is unclear. The V gene's germline CDR1 is DFQATT and CDR2 SNEGSKA (reference sequence). V was shortened by 5 bases and J by 0 bases, with 11 bases between the two germline ends. This CDR3 contains 14 residues. CDR3 residues: CSAPITLAKNIQYF. For the CDR3, the DNA is TGCAGTGCTCCTATTACCCTAGCCAAAAACATTCAGTACTTC.

This clonotype was detected ten times or more. CDR3 protein: CSAMPTSGNTDTQYF. CDR3 DNA: TGCAGTGCTATGCCGACTAGCGGGAACACAGATACGCAGTATTTT. V and J are TRBV20-1 and TRBJ2-3, with 11 bases lining up with TRBD2. Germline CDR1 and CDR2: DFQATT and SNEGSKA (reference sequence). V trimming: 4 bases; J trimming: 2 bases; junction bases outside the gene matches: 5. This CDR3 is built from 15 residues.

The chain joins TRBV4-3 to TRBJ1-2; D unclear. The CDR3 is made up of 14 amino acids. V dropped 0 bases and J dropped 4 bases, with 9 bases sitting between them. Germline CDR1 reads LGHNA; CDR2 reads YSLEER. The CDR3 sequence: CASSQDDPSYGYTF. CDR3 DNA sequence: TGCGCCAGCAGCCAAGATGACCCCAGCTATGGCTACACCTTC.

This clonotype occurred a few times. The J gene is TRBJ2-7, the V gene TRBV6-2 or TRBV6-3, with D uncertain. V lost 5 bases and J 4 bases, leaving 9 bases between the germline ends. CDR3 size: 12 residues. Germline-derived CDR1 and CDR2 are MNHEY and SVGEGT. The CDR3 nucleotides read TGTGCCAGCAGTGTTCCAGTGTACGAGCAGTACTTC. This translates into CASSVPVYEQYF.

The table lists this clonotype with many counts. The CDR3 is CASRRQEPNSPLHF. CDR3 bases: TGTGCCAGCAGACGGCAGGAGCCTAATTCACCCCTCCACTTT. The rearrangement uses TRBV12-3 or TRBV12-4 and TRBJ1-6; no firm D call. CDR3 size: 14 residues. The germline V and J ends were trimmed by 6 bases and 6 bases, with 12 bases remaining between them.

V usage is TRBV19 and J usage is TRBJ2-3; 7 bases are a match to TRBD1. With 4 bases clipped from V and 1 base from J, the junction kept 2 bases outside the gene matches. The germline V gene has CDR1 LNHDA and CDR2 SQIVND (reference sequence). This CDR3 has 14 amino acids. The CDR3: CASSTGQGTDTQYF. In DNA form, the CDR3 reads TGTGCCAGTAGTACTGGACAGGGCACAGATACGCAGTATTTT.

The V gene is TRBV10-3, the J gene TRBJ2-3, with 9 nucleotides matching TRBD2. Trimming removed 5 bases from V and 4 bases from J; junction bases left unmatched: 10. The CDR3 is made up of 16 amino acids. Germline-derived CDR1 and CDR2 are ENHRY and SYGVKD. CDR3 sequence (DNA): TGTGCCATCAGTAAGAATAGCGGGAGTTCGGCAGATACGCAGTATTTT. This encodes CAISKNSGSSADTQYF.

V gene TRBV28 combines with J gene TRBJ2-5; tentatively, D is TRBD1 or TRBD2 (5 bases each). V gave up 8 bases and J gave up 4 bases, with 17 bases separating them. The germline V gene has CDR1 MDHEN and CDR2 SYDVKM. The CDR3 consists of 14 residues. The DNA for the CDR3 is TGTGCCAGCTGGGGGTCCCTGGATGGAGAGACCCAGTACTTC. Its translation: CASWGSLDGETQYF.

This chain joins TRBV4-2 and TRBJ2-1; 8 bases match TRBD1. J lost 5 bases, V lost 3 bases, and 3 bases had no gene match. The CDR3 spans 14 residues. Germline V lookup: CDR1 LGHNA, CDR2 YNFKEQ. In DNA, the CDR3 is TGTGCCAGCAGCCACAGGGGGCCGAACAATGAGCAGTTCTTC. Amino acids: CASSHRGPNNEQFF.

There are a few counts of this clonotype. The J gene is TRBJ2-7, the V gene TRBV7-9, with TRBD2 identical over 13 bases. This CDR3 region has 16 residues. Germline trimming cut 1 base from V and 5 bases from J; bases unmatched to any gene: 5. Germline CDR1 and CDR2: SEHNR and FQNEAQ (reference sequence). The CDR3 nucleotides read TGTGCCAGCAGCTTAGGATTCGGGACTAGCGGGAACGAGCAGTACTTC. Its protein product is CASSLGFGTSGNEQYF.

The rearrangement links TRBV10-3 to TRBJ2-3; 7 bases fit TRBD2. The CDR3 is 13 residues long. V shed 11 bases and J 1 base; nucleotides not matched to a gene: 6. Germline V lookup: CDR1 ENHRY, CDR2 SYGVKD. The DNA of the CDR3 is TGTGCCGGGAGGGGTTTGGGCACAGATACGCAGTATTTT. Translated: CAGRGLGTDTQYF.

On this clonotype: One base away lies a much larger clone, so this may be a sequencing read error. V usage is TRBV10-3 and J usage is TRBJ2-5; a possible D gene is TRBD1 (5 bases). Germline V gene data show CDR1 as ENHRY and CDR2 as SYGVKD. Trimming stripped 8 bases from V and 2 bases from J, with 9 bases between. There are 12 residues in the CDR3. CDR3 sequence: CAIGREQETQYF. The CDR3 coding sequence is TGTGCCATCGGCAGGGAACAAGAGACCCAGTACTTC.

This clonotype was counted between two and nine times. The rearrangement links TRBV20-1 to TRBJ2-5; 9 positions agree with TRBD2. V dropped 3 bases and J dropped 1; count of bases not matched to a gene: 12. This CDR3 has 17 residues. Germline V lookup: CDR1 DFQATT, CDR2 SNEGSKA (reference sequence). The CDR3 loop reads CSASGSSSGGTQETQYF. CDR3 nucleotides: TGCAGTGCTAGCGGCAGCAGTAGCGGGGGTACCCAAGAGACCCAGTACTTC.

This chain connects TRBV7-2 to TRBJ2-2, with D possibly being TRBD1 or TRBD2 (6 bases each). CDR3 size: 16 residues. CDR1 and CDR2 from the germline V gene are SGHTA and FQGNSA. V was pared by 8 bases and J by 4 bases, with 20 bases between. The CDR3 nucleotides are TGTGCCAGCTCCATTAGAGGGGGGACTTCCACCGGGGAGCTGTTTTTT. The encoded protein is CASSIRGGTSTGELFF.

The DNA for the CDR3 is TGTGCCAGCAGTCGGGGACGTACCCAAGAGACCCAGTACTTC. It encodes CASSRGRTQETQYF. V gene TRBV6-1 combines with J gene TRBJ2-5; tentatively, D is TRBD1 or TRBD2 (5 bases each). The germline V gene encodes CDR1 MNHNS and CDR2 SASEGT. Trimming removed 5 bases at V and 1 base at J, with 11 bases between. The CDR3 contains 14 residues.

This clonotype was detected ten times or more. The chain couples TRBV7-2 to TRBJ1-1; perhaps TRBD1 as D (5 bases). CDR1 and CDR2 (germline): SGHTA, FQGNSA. This CDR3 has 13 amino acids. V shed 7 bases and J shed 1 base, with 10 bases lying between them. CDR3 sequence: CASKGLRNTEAFF. CDR3 sequence (DNA): TGTGCCAGCAAGGGGCTGAGGAACACTGAAGCTTTCTTT.

This clonotype was recorded at least ten times. The J gene is TRBJ2-5, the V gene TRBV29-1; D gene ambiguous. This CDR3 comprises 12 residues. Germline assignment: CDR1 SQVTM and CDR2 ANQGSEA. V gave up 6 bases and J gave up 1 base, with 9 bases separating them. The CDR3 DNA is TGCAGCGTCTGGCAGAGCCAAGAGACCCAGTACTTC. Translated: CSVWQSQETQYF.